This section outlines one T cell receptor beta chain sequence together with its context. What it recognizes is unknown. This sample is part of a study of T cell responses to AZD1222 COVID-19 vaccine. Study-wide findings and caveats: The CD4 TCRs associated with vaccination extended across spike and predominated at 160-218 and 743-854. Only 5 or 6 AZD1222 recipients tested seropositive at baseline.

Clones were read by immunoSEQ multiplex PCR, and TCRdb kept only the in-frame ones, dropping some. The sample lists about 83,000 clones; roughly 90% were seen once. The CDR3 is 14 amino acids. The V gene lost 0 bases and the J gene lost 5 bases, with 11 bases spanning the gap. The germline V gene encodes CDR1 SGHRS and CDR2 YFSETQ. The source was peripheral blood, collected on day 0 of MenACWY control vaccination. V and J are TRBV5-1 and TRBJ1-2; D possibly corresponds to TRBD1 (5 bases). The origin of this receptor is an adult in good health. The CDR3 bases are TGCGCCAGCAGCTTGGACGCGACAGCTTATGGCTACACCTTC. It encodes CASSLDATAYGYTF.